The count of the clone carrying this TCR beta chain is one. Its antigen is unidentified. Primers included in the PCR were 60 Vbeta and 13 Jbeta primers. Only in-frame clones appear in the TCRdb table, and some are missing; sequencing was by immunoSEQ multiplex PCR. The sample yields nearly 110,000 clones, 65% to 80% seen once. Donors likely had unrecorded immune exposures despite being nominally healthy when sampled. The data derive from a study of cytomegalovirus exposure and HLA in healthy donors. Findings and limits, study-wide: In a later analysis, common viral pathogens appeared linked to several of the most significant clusters. Most CMV-associated TCR beta chains appeared HLA-restricted in a later analysis.

The sample taken for sequencing was PBMCs. The sequence came from a male donor in good health and CMV-seropositive.

DNA of the CDR3: TGTGCCAGCAGCTCGATATCTAGCGGGACCAAACAATTATACAATGAGCAGTTCTTC. Its protein product is CASSSISSGTKQLYNEQFF. The chain links TRBV7-8 to TRBJ2-1, with 9 bases matching TRBD2. The CDR3 has 19 amino acids. The J segment lost 4 bases and the V segment lost 4 bases, leaving 17 bases of the junction unmatched. Germline V gene sequence: CDR1 SGHVS, CDR2 FQNEAQ. Drawing the rest from reference TRBV7-8 and TRBJ2-1, the complete variable domain is GAGVSQSPRYKVAKRGQDVALRCDPISGHVSLFWYQQALGQGPEFLTYFQNEAQLDKSGLPSDRFFAERPEGSVSTLKIQRTQQEDSAVYLCASSSISSGTKQLYNEQFFGPGTRLTVL.